This T cell receptor beta chain appears in the sequencing data of a study of shared clonotypes between healthy human individuals. It was CD45RO-negative cells, positively selected for CCR7, that made up naive CD8 cells, with terminally differentiated effector memory CD45RA+ cells excluded. Comment on this clone: The same CDR3 can be traced to other DNA sequences in this sample.

CDR1 is SGHVS and CDR2 is FNYEAQ in the germline V gene. Trimming at V came to 1 base and at J to 3 bases, leaving 3 bases not matched to a gene. This CDR3 is built from 15 residues. The assay was immunoSEQ multiplex PCR, and TCRdb's table has in-frame clones only and misses some. In the table there are 800,000 to 950,000 clones, 96% of which are singletons. This chain uses TRBV7-6 with TRBJ2-7; TRBD2 agrees at 10 bases. The source is a man in his thirties or forties in good health. Sample: naive CD8+ T cells sorted from blood. The CDR3 DNA sequence: TGTGCCAGCAGCTTAGAGGCTAGCGGGAGCTACGAGCAGTACTTC. It translates to CASSLEASGSYEQYF.